This T cell receptor (beta chain) emerged from a study of post-analysis software for immune sequencing data. Looking at the study overall: Patients had relapsing-remitting, secondary progressive or progressive-relapsing multiple sclerosis; some lacked subtype.

Unique molecular identifiers had been added to the TCR beta cDNA libraries. T cells, about 0.95 to 10 million of them, yielded 500,000 to 600,000 cDNA molecules. Using its own MiXCR run on the PCR reads, TCRdb lists one record per CDR3 protein. The sample comprises about 500,000 distinct CDR3 sequences, roughly 46% of which are singletons, and 9.5% to 13% rests with the top ten. Looked up from germline, CDR1 is MNHEY and CDR2 is SVGAGI. The CDR3 runs 13 residues. Notes on this clonotype: As yet, its antigen is unknown. The junction does not match germline at one end; this may be a read error.

Study-level results: Comparison of patients with controls showed five TRBV segments more frequent in patients, TRBV5-6, TRBV5-1 and TRBV20-1 among them.

Sequenced: blood. J is TRBJ2-1 and V is TRBV6-5; D possibly corresponds to TRBD2 (6 bases). The sequence was obtained from a girl under 18 with multiple sclerosis. As DNA, the CDR3 is TGTGCCAGCATCAAGGAGGGTGGCGATGAGCGGTTCTTC. Protein: CASIKEGGDERFF.